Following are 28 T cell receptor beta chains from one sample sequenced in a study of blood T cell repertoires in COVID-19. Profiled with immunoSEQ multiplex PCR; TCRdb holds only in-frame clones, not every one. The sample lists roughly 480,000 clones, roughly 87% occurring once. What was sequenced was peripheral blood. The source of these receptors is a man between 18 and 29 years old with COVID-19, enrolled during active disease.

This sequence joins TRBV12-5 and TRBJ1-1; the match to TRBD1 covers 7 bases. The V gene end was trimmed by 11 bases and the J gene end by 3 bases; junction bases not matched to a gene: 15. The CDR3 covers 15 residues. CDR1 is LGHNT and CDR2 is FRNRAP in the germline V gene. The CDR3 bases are TGTGCTGGCCACCTACAGGGGCCGATCGACACTGAAGCTTTCTTT. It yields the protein CAGHLQGPIDTEAFF.

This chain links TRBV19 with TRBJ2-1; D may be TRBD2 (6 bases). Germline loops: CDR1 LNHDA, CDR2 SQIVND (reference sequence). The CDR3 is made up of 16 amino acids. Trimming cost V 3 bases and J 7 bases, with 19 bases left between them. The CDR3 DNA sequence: TGTGCCAGTAGTATCGACCGGGTGACTAGGAGTAATGAGCAGTTCTTC. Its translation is CASSIDRVTRSNEQFF.

CDR3 region: CASSTRGTSGSGTQYF. The CDR3 DNA is TGTGCCAGCAGCACACGTGGGACTAGCGGGAGTGGGACCCAGTACTTC. J is TRBJ2-5 and V is TRBV11-3; 14 positions agree with TRBD2. Unmatched junction bases numbered 9, after V lost 5 bases and J lost 7 bases. Germline-derived CDR1 and CDR2 are SGHNT and YENEEA. The CDR3 runs to 16 residues.

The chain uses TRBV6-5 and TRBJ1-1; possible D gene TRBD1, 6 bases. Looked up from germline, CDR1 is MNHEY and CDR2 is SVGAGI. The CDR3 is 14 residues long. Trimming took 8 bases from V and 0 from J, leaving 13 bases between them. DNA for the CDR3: TGTGCCAGCCTTTCGGACAGATTGAACACTGAAGCTTTCTTT. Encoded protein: CASLSDRLNTEAFF.

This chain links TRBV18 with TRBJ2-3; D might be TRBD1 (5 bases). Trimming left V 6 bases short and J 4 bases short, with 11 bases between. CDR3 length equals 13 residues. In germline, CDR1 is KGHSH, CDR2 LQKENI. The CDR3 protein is CASSQQQADTQYF. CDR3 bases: TGTGCCAGCTCTCAACAACAGGCAGATACGCAGTATTTT.

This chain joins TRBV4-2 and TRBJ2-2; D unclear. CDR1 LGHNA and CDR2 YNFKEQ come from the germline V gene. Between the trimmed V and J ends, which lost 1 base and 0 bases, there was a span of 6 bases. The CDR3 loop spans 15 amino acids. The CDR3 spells CASSQADSNTGELFF. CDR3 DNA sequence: TGTGCCAGCAGCCAAGCAGACTCGAACACCGGGGAGCTGTTTTTT.

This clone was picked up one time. CDR3 sequence: CASSQGLDGSRGALHF. CDR3 coding DNA: TGTGCCAGCAGCCAAGGATTGGACGGGAGCCGGGGGGCCCTCCACTTT. This chain connects TRBV3-1 (or the pseudogene TRBV3-2) to TRBJ1-6; maybe TRBD1 (5 bases). V lost 1 base and J 14 bases, leaving 21 bases between the germline ends. CDR1 is LGHDT, CDR2 YNNKEL, per germline (reference sequence). The CDR3 sequence is 16 residues long.

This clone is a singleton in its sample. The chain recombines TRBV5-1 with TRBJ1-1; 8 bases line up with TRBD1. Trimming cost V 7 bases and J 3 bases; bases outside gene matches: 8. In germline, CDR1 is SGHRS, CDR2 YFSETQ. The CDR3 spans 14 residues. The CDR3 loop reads CASHSGGADTEAFF. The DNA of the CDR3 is TGCGCCAGCCATTCAGGGGGCGCCGACACTGAAGCTTTCTTT.

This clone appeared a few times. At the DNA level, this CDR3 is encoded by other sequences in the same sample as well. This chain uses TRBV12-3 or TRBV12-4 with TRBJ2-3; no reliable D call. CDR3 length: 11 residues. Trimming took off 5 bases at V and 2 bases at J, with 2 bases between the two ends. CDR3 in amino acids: CASSLTDTQYF. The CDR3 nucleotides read TGTGCCAGCAGTCTCACAGATACGCAGTATTTT.

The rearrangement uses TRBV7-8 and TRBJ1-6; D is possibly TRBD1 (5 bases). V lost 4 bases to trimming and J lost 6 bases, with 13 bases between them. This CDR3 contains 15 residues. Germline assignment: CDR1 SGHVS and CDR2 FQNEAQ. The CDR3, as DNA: TGTGCCAGCAGCTCCCAAGGGGCAGGTAATTCACCCCTCCACTTT. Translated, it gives CASSSQGAGNSPLHF.

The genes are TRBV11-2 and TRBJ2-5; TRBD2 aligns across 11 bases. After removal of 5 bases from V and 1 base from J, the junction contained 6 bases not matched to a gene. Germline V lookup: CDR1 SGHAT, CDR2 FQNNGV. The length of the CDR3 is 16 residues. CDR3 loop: CASSRTSGGLQETQYF. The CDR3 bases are TGTGCCAGCAGCCGAACTAGCGGGGGCCTCCAAGAGACCCAGTACTTC.

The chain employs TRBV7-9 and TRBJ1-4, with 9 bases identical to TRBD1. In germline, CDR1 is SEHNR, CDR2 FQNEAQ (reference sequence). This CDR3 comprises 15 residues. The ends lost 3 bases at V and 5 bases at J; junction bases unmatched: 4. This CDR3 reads CASSLAGTGNEKLFF. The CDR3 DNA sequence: TGTGCCAGCAGCTTGGCCGGGACAGGGAATGAAAAACTGTTTTTT.

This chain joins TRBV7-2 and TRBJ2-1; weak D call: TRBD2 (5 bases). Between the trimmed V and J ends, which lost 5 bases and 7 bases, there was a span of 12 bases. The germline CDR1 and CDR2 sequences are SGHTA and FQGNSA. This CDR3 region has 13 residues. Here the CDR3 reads CASSRRTPNEQFF. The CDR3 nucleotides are TGTGCCAGCAGCAGAAGGACTCCTAATGAGCAGTTCTTC.

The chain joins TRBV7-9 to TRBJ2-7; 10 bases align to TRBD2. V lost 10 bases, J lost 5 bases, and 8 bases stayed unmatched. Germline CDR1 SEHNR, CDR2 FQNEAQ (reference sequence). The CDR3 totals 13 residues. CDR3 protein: CATYSGGLHEQYF. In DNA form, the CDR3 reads TGTGCCACCTATAGCGGGGGGCTACACGAGCAGTACTTC. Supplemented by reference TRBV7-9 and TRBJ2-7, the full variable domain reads DTGVSQNPRHKITKRGQNVTFRCDPISEHNRLYWYRQTLGQGPEFLTYFQNEAQLEKSRLLSDRFSAERPKGSFSTLEIQRTEQGDSAMYLCATYSGGLHEQYFGPGTRLTVT.

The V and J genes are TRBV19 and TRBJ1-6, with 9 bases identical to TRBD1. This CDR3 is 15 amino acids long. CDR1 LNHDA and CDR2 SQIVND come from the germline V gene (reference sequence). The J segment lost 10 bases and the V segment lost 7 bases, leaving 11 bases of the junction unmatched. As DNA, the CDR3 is TGTGCCAGTAAAGACCCGGGACAGGGAGAATCACCCCTCCACTTT. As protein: CASKDPGQGESPLHF.

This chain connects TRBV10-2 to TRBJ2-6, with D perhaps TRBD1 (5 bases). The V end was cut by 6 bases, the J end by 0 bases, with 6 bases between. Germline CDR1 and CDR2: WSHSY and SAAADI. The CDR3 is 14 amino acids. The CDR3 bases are TGCGCCAGCAGGGACAACTCTGGGGCCAACGTCCTGACTTTC. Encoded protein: CASRDNSGANVLTF.

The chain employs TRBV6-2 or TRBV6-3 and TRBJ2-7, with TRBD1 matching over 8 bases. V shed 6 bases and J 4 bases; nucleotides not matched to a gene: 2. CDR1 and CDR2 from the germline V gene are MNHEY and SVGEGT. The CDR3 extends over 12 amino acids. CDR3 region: CASSRGQYEQYF. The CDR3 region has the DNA TGTGCCAGCAGCAGGGGGCAATACGAGCAGTACTTC.

The CDR3 protein is CASKAGNYGYTF. CDR3 nucleotides: TGTGCCAGCAAGGCAGGGAACTATGGCTACACCTTC. The chain links TRBV6-5 to TRBJ1-2, with D possibly being TRBD1 (5 bases). Trimming removed 7 bases from V and 2 bases from J, with 8 bases in between. The CDR3 has 12 residues. In germline, CDR1 is MNHEY, CDR2 SVGAGI.

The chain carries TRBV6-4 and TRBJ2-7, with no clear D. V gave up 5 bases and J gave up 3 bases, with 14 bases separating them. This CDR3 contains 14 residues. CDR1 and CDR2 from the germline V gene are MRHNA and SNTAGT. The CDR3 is CASSWSTLGYEQYF. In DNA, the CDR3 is TGTGCCAGCAGTTGGTCTACGCTTGGCTACGAGCAGTACTTC.

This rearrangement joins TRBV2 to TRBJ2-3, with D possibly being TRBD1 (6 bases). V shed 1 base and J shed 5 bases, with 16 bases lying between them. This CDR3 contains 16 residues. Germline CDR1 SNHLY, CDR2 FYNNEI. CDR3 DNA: TGTGCCAGCAGTGAAGTGACGGCAGGGGCCGGAGATACGCAGTATTTT. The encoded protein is CASSEVTAGAGDTQYF.

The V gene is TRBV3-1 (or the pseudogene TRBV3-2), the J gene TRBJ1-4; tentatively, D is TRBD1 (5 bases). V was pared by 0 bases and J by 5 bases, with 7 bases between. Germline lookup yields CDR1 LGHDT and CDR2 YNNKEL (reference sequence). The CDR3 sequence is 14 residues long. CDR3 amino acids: CASSQDRVNEKLFF. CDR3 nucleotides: TGTGCCAGCAGCCAAGACAGGGTGAATGAAAAACTGTTTTTT.

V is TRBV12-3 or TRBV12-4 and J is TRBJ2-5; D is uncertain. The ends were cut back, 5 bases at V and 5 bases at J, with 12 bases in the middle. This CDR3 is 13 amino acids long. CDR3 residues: CASSGRVRETQYF. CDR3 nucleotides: TGTGCCAGCAGTGGCCGGGTTCGGGAGACCCAGTACTTC.

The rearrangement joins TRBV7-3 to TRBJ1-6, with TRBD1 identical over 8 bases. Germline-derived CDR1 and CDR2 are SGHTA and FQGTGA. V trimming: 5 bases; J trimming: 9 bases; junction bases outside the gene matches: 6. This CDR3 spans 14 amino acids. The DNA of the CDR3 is TGTGCCAGCAGCAGACAGGGGCAGGGTTCACCCCTCCACTTT. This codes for CASSRQGQGSPLHF.

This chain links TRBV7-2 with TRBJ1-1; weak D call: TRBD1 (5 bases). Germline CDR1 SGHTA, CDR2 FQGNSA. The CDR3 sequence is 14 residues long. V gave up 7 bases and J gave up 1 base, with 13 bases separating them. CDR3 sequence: CASKYLRENTEAFF. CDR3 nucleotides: TGTGCCAGCAAATACCTCAGGGAGAACACTGAAGCTTTCTTT.

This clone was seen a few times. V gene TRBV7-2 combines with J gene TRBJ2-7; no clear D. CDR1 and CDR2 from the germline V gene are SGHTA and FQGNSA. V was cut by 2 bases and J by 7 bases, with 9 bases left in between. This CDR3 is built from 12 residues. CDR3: CASSLTMREQYF. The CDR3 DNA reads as TGTGCCAGCAGCTTAACAATGCGGGAGCAGTACTTC.

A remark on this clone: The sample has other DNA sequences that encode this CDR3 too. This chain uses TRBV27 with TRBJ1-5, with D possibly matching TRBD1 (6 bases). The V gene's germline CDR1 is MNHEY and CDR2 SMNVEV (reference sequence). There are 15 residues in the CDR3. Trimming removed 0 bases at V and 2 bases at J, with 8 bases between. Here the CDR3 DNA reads TGTGCCAGCAGTTTATCGGCAGGGGGCAATCAGCCCCAGCATTTT. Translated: CASSLSAGGNQPQHF.

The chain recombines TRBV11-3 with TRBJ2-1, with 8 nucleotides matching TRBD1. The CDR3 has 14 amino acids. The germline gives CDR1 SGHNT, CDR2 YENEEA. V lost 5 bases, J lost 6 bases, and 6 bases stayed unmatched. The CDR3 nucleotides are TGTGCCAGCAGCGTAACAGGGGGGAGCAATGAGCAGTTCTTC. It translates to CASSVTGGSNEQFF.

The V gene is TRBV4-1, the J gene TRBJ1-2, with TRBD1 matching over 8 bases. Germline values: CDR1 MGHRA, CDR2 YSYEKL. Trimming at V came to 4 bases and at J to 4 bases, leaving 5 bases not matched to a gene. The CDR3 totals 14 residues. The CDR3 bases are TGCGCCAGCAGCCCCGGACAGGGAGGCTATGGCTACACCTTC. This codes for CASSPGQGGYGYTF.